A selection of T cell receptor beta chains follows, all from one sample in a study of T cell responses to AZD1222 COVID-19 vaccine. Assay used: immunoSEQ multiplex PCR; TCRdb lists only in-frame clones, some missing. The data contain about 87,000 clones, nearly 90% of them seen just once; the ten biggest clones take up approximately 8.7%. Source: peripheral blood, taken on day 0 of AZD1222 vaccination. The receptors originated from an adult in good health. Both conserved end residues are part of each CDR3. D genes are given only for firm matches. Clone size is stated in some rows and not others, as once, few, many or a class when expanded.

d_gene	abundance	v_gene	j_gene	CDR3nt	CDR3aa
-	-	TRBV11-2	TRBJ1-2	TGTGCCAGCAGCTCGGGGCGTTCCTACACCTTC	CASSSGRSYTF
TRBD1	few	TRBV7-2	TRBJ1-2	TGTGCCAGCAGCTTATCGTTACAGGGGATAGACTATGGCTACACCTTC	CASSLSLQGIDYGYTF
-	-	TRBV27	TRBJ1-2	TGTGCCAGCAGTTTACGGGGCGGCTATGGCTACACCTTC	CASSLRGGYGYTF
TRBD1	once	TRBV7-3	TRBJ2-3	TGTGCCAGCAGCGAGGGACAGGGGGGACGAGATACGCAGTATTTT	CASSEGQGGRDTQYF
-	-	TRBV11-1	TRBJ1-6	TGTGCCAGCAGCTTAACTATGCGTTCACCCCTCCACTTT	CASSLTMRSPLHF
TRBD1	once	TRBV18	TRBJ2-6	TGTGCCAGCTCCCAGGACAGGGGGCATGGGGCCAACGTCCTGACTTTC	CASSQDRGHGANVLTF
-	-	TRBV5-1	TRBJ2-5	TGCGCCAGCAGTCTAACGGACACGAGGCAAGAGACCCAGTACTTC	CASSLTDTRQETQYF
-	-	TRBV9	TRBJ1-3	TGTGCCAGCAGCGTACGCCCGGGAGGTGAGGGGTCCTCTGGAAACACCATATATTTT	CASSVRPGGEGSSGNTIYF
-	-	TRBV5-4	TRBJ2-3	TGTGCCAGCAGCTCTAAGCGCGGCAACACAGATACGCAGTATTTT	CASSSKRGNTDTQYF
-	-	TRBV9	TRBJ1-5	TGTGCCCTTCATACCGGGACGGGGAGTTATAGCAATCAGCCCCAGCATTTT	CALHTGTGSYSNQPQHF
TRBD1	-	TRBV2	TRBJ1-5	TGTGCCAGCATTGAAGACAGGGGCCAGCCCCAGCATTTT	CASIEDRGQPQHF
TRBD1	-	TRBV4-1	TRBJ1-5	TGCGCCAGCAGCCAAGGACAGGGGGGTTTCAATCAGCCCCAGCATTTT	CASSQGQGGFNQPQHF
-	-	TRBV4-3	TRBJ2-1	TGCGCCAGCAGCCAAGATTATAGGGCGAGGAACAATGAGCAGTTCTTC	CASSQDYRARNNEQFF
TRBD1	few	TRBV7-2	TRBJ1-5	TGTGCCAGCAGCTCAAATACAGGGGGCATTCAGCCCCAGCATTTT	CASSSNTGGIQPQHF
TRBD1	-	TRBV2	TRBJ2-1	TGTGCCAGCAGCGCACAAGAGACAGGGACCGATGAGCAGTTCTTC	CASSAQETGTDEQFF
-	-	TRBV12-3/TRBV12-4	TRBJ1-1	TGTGCCAGCAGTTTCATGTATCCGTGGGGAGCTTTCTTT	CASSFMYPWGAFF
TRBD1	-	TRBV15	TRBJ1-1	TGTGCCACCAGCAGAGCGACAGGGGCGAACACTGAAGCTTTCTTT	CATSRATGANTEAFF
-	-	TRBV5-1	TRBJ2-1	TGCGCCAGCAGCTTGATGGATACCTACAATGAGCAGTTCTTC	CASSLMDTYNEQFF
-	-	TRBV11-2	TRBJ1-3	TGTGCCAGCACCACTCACTCCGGGGGCGACTCTGGAAACACCATATATTTT	CASTTHSGGDSGNTIYF
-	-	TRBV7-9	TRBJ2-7	TGTGCCAGCAGCCCAGTCCCCCACGAGCAGTACTTC	CASSPVPHEQYF
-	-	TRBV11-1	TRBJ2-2	TGTGCCAGCAGCTGGACAAACACCGGGGAGCTGTTTTTT	CASSWTNTGELFF
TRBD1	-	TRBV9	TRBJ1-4	TGTGCCAGCAGCCCGAGGACAGGGACAGGCTCTAATGAAAAACTGTTTTTT	CASSPRTGTGSNEKLFF